This T cell receptor (beta chain) derives from a study of neurological immune-mediated disorders. TCRdb used MiXCR to reprocess the 5' RACE reads, holding one entry per CDR3 protein. This table holds tens of thousands of distinct CDR3 sequences, around 3.9% found once. Study-wide findings and caveats: When grouped phylogenetically, the repertoires of 18 of the 34 multiple sclerosis patients fell together in one related-CDR3 cluster, which is a possible signature. HTLV-1-associated myelopathy displayed the greatest TCR clonal expansion, and multiple sclerosis exhibited the smallest, lower than that of healthy controls.

The germline CDR1 and CDR2 sequences are WNHNN and SYGVQD (reference sequence). CDR3 length: 13 amino acids. Trimming removed 6 bases from V and 3 bases from J, with 12 bases in between. A note on this clonotype: Its antigen is unidentified.

The chain is built from TRBV10-1 and TRBJ2-7; a possible D gene is TRBD1 (6 bases). The specimen sequenced was PBMCs. The clonotype was recovered from a man between 25 and 39 years old with multiple sclerosis. The CDR3 sequence is CASSRDINYEQYF. Written as DNA, the CDR3 is TGCGCCAGCAGCCGGGACATAAACTACGAGCAGTACTTC.